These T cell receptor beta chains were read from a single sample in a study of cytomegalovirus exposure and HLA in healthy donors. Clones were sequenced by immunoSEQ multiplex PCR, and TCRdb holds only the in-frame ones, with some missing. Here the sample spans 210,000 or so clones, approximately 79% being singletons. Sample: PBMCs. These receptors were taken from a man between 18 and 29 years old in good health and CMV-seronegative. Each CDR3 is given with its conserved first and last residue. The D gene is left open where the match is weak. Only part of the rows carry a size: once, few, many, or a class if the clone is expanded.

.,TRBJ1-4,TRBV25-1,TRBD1,CASSDRDRVDEKLFF,TGTGCCAGCAGTGACCGGGACAGGGTAGATGAAAAACTGTTTTTT
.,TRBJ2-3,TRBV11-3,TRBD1,CASSLSWTGVSTDTQYF,TGTGCCAGCAGCCTATCCTGGACAGGGGTTAGCACAGATACGCAGTATTTT
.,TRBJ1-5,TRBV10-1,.,CASRQGRWWVNQPQHF,TGCGCCAGCAGACAGGGAAGGTGGTGGGTCAATCAGCCCCAGCATTTT
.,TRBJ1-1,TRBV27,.,CASSFTGIRGEAFF,TGTGCCAGCAGTTTTACAGGGATAAGGGGTGAAGCTTTCTTT
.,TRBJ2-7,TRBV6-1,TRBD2,CASSDPASVGGKLEQYF,TGTGCCAGCAGTGACCCCGCCTCGGTGGGAGGGAAGCTCGAGCAGTACTTC
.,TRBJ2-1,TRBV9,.,CASSGRGPYNEQFF,TGTGCCAGCAGCGGGAGGGGGCCTTACAATGAGCAGTTCTTC
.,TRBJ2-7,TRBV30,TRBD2,CAWSVGRTVTSGITYEQYF,TGTGCCTGGAGTGTAGGTCGGACGGTGACTAGCGGAATAACCTACGAGCAGTACTTC
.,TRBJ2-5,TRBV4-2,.,CASSQEGNPRGPETQYF,TGTGCCAGCAGCCAAGAGGGTAACCCCAGGGGACCGGAGACCCAGTACTTC
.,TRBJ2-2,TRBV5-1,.,CASMSRGRDTGELFF,TGCGCCAGCATGTCCAGGGGACGGGACACCGGGGAGCTGTTTTTT
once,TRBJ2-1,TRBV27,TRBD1,CASNDRGDNEQFF,TGTGCCAGCAATGACAGGGGCGACAATGAGCAGTTCTTC
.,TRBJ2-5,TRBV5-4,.,CASSLAYQRETQYF,TGTGCCAGCAGCTTAGCCTATCAACGCGAGACCCAGTACTTC
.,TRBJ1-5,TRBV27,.,CASSLGQGSGQPQHF,TGTGCCAGCAGTTTAGGGCAGGGCTCGGGTCAGCCCCAGCATTTT
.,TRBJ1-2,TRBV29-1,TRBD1,CSVEDPGGVENYGYTF,TGCAGCGTTGAAGACCCAGGGGGCGTTGAGAACTATGGCTACACCTTC
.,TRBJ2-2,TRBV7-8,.,CASSLAGGPTGELFF,TGTGCCAGCAGCTTAGCGGGGGGGCCCACCGGGGAGCTGTTTTTT
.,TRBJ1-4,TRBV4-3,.,CASSPGEGNEKLFF,TGCGCCAGCAGCCCTGGGGAGGGAAATGAAAAACTGTTTTTT
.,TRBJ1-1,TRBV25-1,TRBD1,CASSDPGQGTTEAFF,TGTGCCAGCAGTGATCCGGGACAGGGGACCACTGAAGCTTTCTTT
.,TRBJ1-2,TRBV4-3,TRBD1,CASSQEGTGVGYTF,TGCGCCAGCAGCCAAGAGGGGACAGGGGTTGGCTACACCTTC
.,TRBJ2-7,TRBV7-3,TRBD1,CASSSGQGVDEQYF,TGTGCCAGCAGCTCGGGACAGGGGGTTGACGAGCAGTACTTC
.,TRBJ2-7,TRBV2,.,CASRDSGSYEQYF,TGTGCCAGCAGAGACAGCGGGTCCTACGAGCAGTACTTC
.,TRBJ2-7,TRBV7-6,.,CASSTSRDHPSYEQYF,TGTGCCAGCAGCACTAGCCGGGATCATCCCTCCTACGAGCAGTACTTC
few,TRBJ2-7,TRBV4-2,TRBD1,CASSQDIPQGAEYEQYF,TGTGCCAGCAGCCAAGATATCCCACAGGGGGCGGAATACGAGCAGTACTTC
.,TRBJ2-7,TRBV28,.,CASSFQYEQYF,TGTGCCAGCAGTTTTCAGTACGAGCAGTACTTC
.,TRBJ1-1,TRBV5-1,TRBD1,CASSYRDSNTEAFF,TGCGCCAGCAGCTACCGGGACAGCAACACTGAAGCTTTCTTT
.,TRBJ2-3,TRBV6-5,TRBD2,CASSYSLAGAKDTQYF,TGTGCCAGCAGTTACTCACTAGCGGGAGCGAAAGATACGCAGTATTTT
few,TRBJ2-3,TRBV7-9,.,CASRNAGAGTDTQYF,TGTGCCAGCAGAAACGCGGGGGCCGGCACAGATACGCAGTATTTT
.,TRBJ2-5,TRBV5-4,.,CASSLEQTRLETQYF,TGTGCCAGCAGCTTGGAGCAGACGAGGTTGGAGACCCAGTACTTC
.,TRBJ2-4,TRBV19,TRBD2,CASSAGVAKNIQYF,TGTGCCAGTAGTGCGGGAGTAGCCAAAAACATTCAGTACTTC
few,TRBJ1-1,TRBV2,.,CASRDTGLTEAFF,TGTGCCAGCAGAGATACAGGGTTGACTGAAGCTTTCTTT
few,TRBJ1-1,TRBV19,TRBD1,CASSPTGVGTEAFF,TGTGCCAGTAGCCCGACAGGGGTGGGCACTGAAGCTTTCTTT
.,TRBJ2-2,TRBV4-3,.,CASSQDLGTGRTGELFF,TGCGCCAGCAGCCAAGATTTAGGTACAGGAAGGACCGGGGAGCTGTTTTTT
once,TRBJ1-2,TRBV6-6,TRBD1,CASGTPGTDNYGYTF,TGTGCCAGCGGAACCCCCGGGACAGATAACTATGGCTACACCTTC
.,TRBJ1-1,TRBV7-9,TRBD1,CASSFRDRVNTEAFF,TGTGCCAGCAGCTTTCGGGACAGGGTAAACACTGAAGCTTTCTTT
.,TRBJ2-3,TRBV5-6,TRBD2,CASSLLRGLAGSTDTQYF,TGTGCCAGCAGCTTGCTGCGGGGACTAGCGGGGAGCACAGATACGCAGTATTTT
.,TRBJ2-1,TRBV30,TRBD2,CAWTRGLAGALSSYNEQFF,TGTGCCTGGACTCGTGGACTAGCGGGAGCTCTAAGCTCCTACAATGAGCAGTTCTTC
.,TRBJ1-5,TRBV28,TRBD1,CASSDSQGDSNQPQHF,TGTGCCAGCAGCGACTCACAGGGGGATAGCAATCAGCCCCAGCATTTT
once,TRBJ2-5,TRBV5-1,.,CASSLGPGPQETQYF,TGCGCCAGCAGCTTGGGTCCAGGGCCCCAAGAGACCCAGTACTTC
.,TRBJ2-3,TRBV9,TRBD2,CASSEGLAGWADTQYF,TGTGCCAGCAGCGAGGGACTAGCGGGTTGGGCAGATACGCAGTATTTT
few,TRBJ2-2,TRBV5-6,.,CASSLALREELFF,TGTGCCAGCAGCTTGGCCTTGAGGGAGGAGCTGTTTTTT
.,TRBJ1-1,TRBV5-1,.,CASSLVPDLNTEAFF,TGCGCCAGCAGCTTGGTTCCCGACTTGAACACTGAAGCTTTCTTT
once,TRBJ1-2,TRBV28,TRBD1,CASSLGQGGYGYTF,TGTGCCAGCAGTTTAGGGCAGGGGGGCTATGGCTACACCTTC
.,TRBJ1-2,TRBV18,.,CASSPDSNYGYTF,TGTGCCAGCTCACCGGACAGTAACTATGGCTACACCTTC
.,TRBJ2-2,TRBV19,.,CASSISRPFPGGELFF,TGTGCCAGTAGTATAAGCAGACCGTTTCCAGGAGGGGAGCTGTTTTTT
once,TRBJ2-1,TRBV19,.,CASSLTNKGPYNEQFF,TGTGCCAGTAGTCTTACCAATAAGGGGCCCTACAATGAGCAGTTCTTC
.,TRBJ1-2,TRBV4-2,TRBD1,CASSQRTGYFSEGYTF,TGTGCCAGCAGCCAGCGGACAGGGTATTTTAGCGAGGGCTACACCTTC
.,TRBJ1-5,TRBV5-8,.,CASSLEGVSNQPQHF,TGTGCCAGCAGCTTGGAGGGGGTTAGCAATCAGCCCCAGCATTTT
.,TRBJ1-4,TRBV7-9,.,CASSLDTRGFNEKLFF,TGTGCCAGCAGCTTAGACACAAGAGGTTTTAATGAAAAACTGTTTTTT
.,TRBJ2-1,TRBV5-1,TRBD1,CASSPGTGYHNEQFF,TGCGCCAGCAGCCCGGGGACAGGGTACCACAATGAGCAGTTCTTC
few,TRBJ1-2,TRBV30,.,CAWSLPRDYGYTF,TGTGCCTGGAGCCTCCCCCGGGACTATGGCTACACCTTC
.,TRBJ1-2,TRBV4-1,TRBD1,CASSRTGHYDYGYTF,TGCGCCAGCAGCCGGACAGGGCACTATGACTATGGCTACACCTTC
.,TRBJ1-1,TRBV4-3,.,CASSQDLTGGLNTEAFF,TGCGCCAGCAGCCAAGATTTGACAGGAGGACTGAACACTGAAGCTTTCTTT
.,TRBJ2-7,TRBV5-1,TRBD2,CASSSFPGGSYEQYF,TGCGCCAGCAGCTCCTTCCCGGGGGGTTCCTACGAGCAGTACTTC
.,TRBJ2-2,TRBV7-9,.,CSTRRSGELFF,TGCTCCACACGGAGGTCCGGGGAGCTGTTTTTT
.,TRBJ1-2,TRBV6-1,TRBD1,CASHLSPGQAWGYTF,TGTGCCAGCCACCTCTCACCGGGACAGGCGTGGGGCTACACCTTC